The 23 T cell receptor beta chains reported below all come from one sample, sequenced in a study of regulatory T cells in long-lasting Graves disease. CDR3 regions were amplified by Arm-PCR using iRepertoire HTBI primers to build TCR beta libraries. A single record per CDR3 protein comes from TCRdb applying MiXCR to the multiplex PCR reads. In the table there are 310,000 or so distinct CDR3 sequences, approximately 20% of which are singletons. The sample's time point: persistent/refractory GD, antithyroid drugs over 5 years with positive TRAb. Construction of the TCR library relied on RNA isolated from PBMCs. The sample in question was peripheral blood mononuclear cells (PBMCs), obtained when the disease was refractory, from a patient treated with antithyroid drugs. The receptors stem from a female donor with Graves disease.

The rearrangement uses TRBV30 and TRBJ2-5, with D hard to call. The CDR3 totals 12 residues. Germline V gene lookup returns CDR1 GTSNPN and CDR2 SVGIG (reference sequence). Deletions cut 1 base from V and 3 bases from J, with 6 bases between. CDR3 DNA: TGTGCCTGGAGTGGTAGTGAAGAGACCCAGTACTTC. This translates into CAWSGSEETQYF. Full variable domain (rest looked up from reference TRBV30 and TRBJ2-5): SQTIHQWPATLVQPVGSPLSLECTVEGTSNPNLYWYRQAAGRGLQLLFYSVGIGQISSEVPQNLSASRPQDRQFILSSKKLLLSDSGFYLCAWSGSEETQYFGPGTRLLVL.

CDR3 in DNA: TGCAGTGCTAGAGGTCCCCAGGGGATTAACACCGGGGAGCTGTTTTTT. The encoded protein is CSARGPQGINTGELFF. The chain employs TRBV20-1 and TRBJ2-2; TRBD1 is a possible D gene (6 bases). Deletions cut 1 base from V and 2 bases from J, with 14 bases between. Germline V gene lookup returns CDR1 DFQATT and CDR2 SNEGSKA (reference sequence). This CDR3 is 16 amino acids long.

This clonotype has a count of ten or more. CDR3 residues: CASSPLYQPQHF. DNA for the CDR3: TGTGCCAGCAGTCCCCTTTATCAGCCCCAGCATTTT. The chain links TRBV28 to TRBJ1-5; D is unresolved. V lost 5 bases, J lost 5 bases, and 7 bases lay in between. This CDR3 has 12 amino acids. Germline CDR1 and CDR2: MDHEN and SYDVKM.

The rearrangement joins TRBV20-1 to TRBJ2-7, with D possibly called TRBD1 or TRBD2 (5 bases each). This CDR3 is built from 14 residues. V was trimmed by 1 base and J by 3 bases, leaving 13 bases between them. Germline V gene lookup returns CDR1 DFQATT and CDR2 SNEGSKA (reference sequence). The CDR3 sequence: CSARVAGRLYEQYF. The DNA for the CDR3 is TGCAGTGCTAGAGTGGCAGGGAGACTCTACGAGCAGTACTTC.

The gene calls are TRBV10-2 and TRBJ2-6; D remains ambiguous. The V gene lost 3 bases and the J gene lost 0 bases, with 3 bases spanning the gap. The germline V gene encodes CDR1 WSHSY and CDR2 SAAADI. The CDR3 length is 14 residues. The CDR3, as DNA: TGCGCCAGCAGTGAAAACTCTGGGGCCAACGTCCTGACTTTC. Its protein product is CASSENSGANVLTF.

Many counts were recorded for this clonotype. V is TRBV13 and J is TRBJ2-2; 8 bases are shared with TRBD2. Germline V lookup: CDR1 PRHDT, CDR2 FYEKMQ (reference sequence). With 1 base clipped from V and 7 bases from J, the junction kept 5 bases outside the gene matches. CDR3 length: 15 residues. The CDR3 region is CASSLAGGPVGELFF. The CDR3 nucleotides are TGTGCCAGCAGCTTAGCGGGAGGGCCGGTCGGGGAGCTGTTTTTT.

The gene calls are TRBV20-1 and TRBJ1-5, with D uncertain. This CDR3 spans 15 amino acids. V was trimmed by 0 bases and J by 0 bases, leaving 9 bases between them. Germline CDR1 DFQATT, CDR2 SNEGSKA (reference sequence). CDR3 DNA: TGCAGTGCTAGAGATGGGCCTTTTAGCAATCAGCCCCAGCATTTT. Translating it yields CSARDGPFSNQPQHF.

This clonotype was seen at least ten times. V gene TRBV12-3 or TRBV12-4 combines with J gene TRBJ2-2; perhaps TRBD1 as D (5 bases). V dropped 7 bases and J dropped 7 bases, with 13 bases sitting between them. The CDR3 extends over 13 amino acids. The CDR3 DNA follows: TGTGCCAGCATCCAGGGTGACATCGGGGAGCTGTTTTTT. Its protein is CASIQGDIGELFF.

This clonotype was detected a few times. The chain combines TRBV6-2 or TRBV6-3 with TRBJ2-1; TRBD1 matches 8 bases. The CDR3 is 15 amino acids. Germline V gene lookup returns CDR1 MNHEY and CDR2 SVGEGT. V lost 7 bases to trimming and J lost 5 bases; unmatched junction nucleotides: 10. CDR3 DNA: TGTGCCAGCACTCGCTCCGGGACAGGAAACAATGAGCAGTTCTTC. Protein: CASTRSGTGNNEQFF.

On this clonotype: At one end the junction does not follow the germline gene, possibly because of a read error. The chain couples TRBV5-1 to TRBJ1-1; TRBD1 matches at 7 bases. The CDR3 covers 14 residues. Germline V lookup: CDR1 SGHRS, CDR2 YFSETQ. The CDR3 loop reads CAGSLRQGADEAFF. The CDR3 DNA reads as TGCGCCGGCAGCTTGAGACAGGGCGCGGATGAAGCTTTCTTT.

The table lists this clonotype with many counts. This chain links TRBV6-5 with TRBJ1-5; D is possibly TRBD1 (5 bases). The length of the CDR3 is 16 residues. CDR1 is MNHEY, CDR2 SVGAGI, per germline. V was pared by 6 bases and J by 0 bases, with 15 bases between. DNA of the CDR3: TGTGCCAGCAGCTACGCCCCGGGACTTAGCAATCAGCCCCAGCATTTT. Its translation: CASSYAPGLSNQPQHF.

There are a few counts of this clonotype. The chain has TRBV20-1 and TRBJ2-7, with TRBD2 matching over 9 bases. V lost 0 bases, J lost 4 bases, and 7 bases stayed unmatched. This CDR3 is built from 15 residues. From germline, CDR1 is DFQATT and CDR2 SNEGSKA (reference sequence). Written as DNA, the CDR3 is TGCAGTGCTAGAGAGTTAGCGGGAGTATGGTACGAGCAGTACTTC. Amino acids: CSARELAGVWYEQYF.

The sample holds many counts of this clonotype. CDR3: CASQPGQGASGANVLTF. CDR3 bases: TGTGCCAGCCAGCCGGGACAGGGGGCCTCAGGGGCCAACGTCCTGACTTTC. The gene calls are TRBV7-6 and TRBJ2-6; 12 bases align to TRBD1. The germline V gene encodes CDR1 SGHVS and CDR2 FNYEAQ. V trimming: 8 bases; J trimming: 4 bases; junction bases outside the gene matches: 9. There are 17 residues in the CDR3.

This clonotype occurred a few times. CDR3 amino acids: CSASFGDRGRRYGYTF. CDR3 coding DNA: TGCAGTGCTAGTTTTGGGGACAGGGGGCGCCGCTATGGCTACACCTTC. The genes are TRBV20-1 and TRBJ1-2; 12 bases are shared with TRBD1. The germline CDR1 and CDR2 sequences are DFQATT and SNEGSKA (reference sequence). The CDR3 has 16 amino acids. V lost 3 bases to trimming and J lost 4 bases; unmatched junction nucleotides: 9.

As concerns this clonotype: A much larger clone differs from this one at a single base, so this may be a read error. The V call is TRBV9, the J call TRBJ2-5; D might be TRBD1 (5 bases). The germline V gene encodes CDR1 SGDLS and CDR2 YYNGEE. The CDR3 contains 14 residues. V dropped 4 bases and J dropped 1 base, with 11 bases sitting between them. The CDR3 bases are TGTGCCAGCAGCCTTATACAGGCCCAAGAGACCCAGTACTTC. Residues: CASSLIQAQETQYF.

The chain employs TRBV12-3 or TRBV12-4 and TRBJ2-7, with D unresolved. Trimming pared 0 bases from V and 7 bases from J, leaving 16 bases between. The CDR3 is 15 residues long. Here the CDR3 reads CASSLAARRVGEQYF. CDR3 DNA: TGTGCCAGCAGTTTAGCGGCCCGACGAGTTGGAGAGCAGTACTTC.

This clonotype was seen a handful of times. CDR3 in amino acids: CSVVGQGQQYF. The CDR3 bases are TGCAGCGTAGTAGGACAGGGTCAGCAGTACTTC. The rearrangement links TRBV29-1 to TRBJ2-7, with 8 positions matching TRBD1. J lost 8 bases, V lost 6 bases, and 6 bases had no gene match. Germline V gene sequence: CDR1 SQVTM, CDR2 ANQGSEA. This CDR3 region has 11 residues.

This clonotype was detected only a few times. V is TRBV10-3 and J is TRBJ1-4; no clear D gene. Trimming left V 6 bases short and J 8 bases short, with 16 bases between. This CDR3 has 14 amino acids. CDR1 is ENHRY, CDR2 SYGVKD, per germline. CDR3 loop: CAIRAGARDEKLFF. CDR3 DNA sequence: TGTGCCATCAGGGCGGGAGCCCGCGACGAAAAACTGTTTTTT.

This sequence joins TRBV12-3 or TRBV12-4 and TRBJ2-1; 7 bases fit TRBD1. The ends lost 8 bases at V and 7 bases at J; junction bases unmatched: 11. This CDR3 spans 14 amino acids. The DNA of the CDR3 is TGTGCCAGCCGCCCGACAGGGTTAATTAATGAGCAGTTCTTC. It is translated as CASRPTGLINEQFF.

The CDR3 protein is CASSQQGTQSYEQYF. The CDR3 region has the DNA TGTGCCAGCAGCCAACAGGGGACCCAGTCCTACGAGCAGTACTTC. The chain uses TRBV11-1 and TRBJ2-7; 7 bases are shared with TRBD1. Losses at the gene ends were 5 bases for V and 1 base for J; bases not matched to a gene: 8. CDR1 SGHAT and CDR2 FQDESV come from the germline V gene (reference sequence). This CDR3 has 15 residues.

This clonotype was recorded many times. The chain combines TRBV29-1 with TRBJ1-1, with unresolved D. V dropped 5 bases and J dropped 1 base, with 14 bases sitting between them. This CDR3 has 14 residues. Germline V CDR1 and CDR2: SQVTM, ANQGSEA. CDR3 nucleotide sequence: TGCAGCGTTCGAGAACCGTCAACGAACACTGAAGCTTTCTTT. It is translated as CSVREPSTNTEAFF.

This clonotype was counted between two and nine times. The V call is TRBV7-9, the J call TRBJ2-5, with a weak D call TRBD2 (5 bases). Per germline, CDR1 SEHNR and CDR2 FQNEAQ (reference sequence). V was clipped by 1 base and J by 2 bases, with 11 bases between them. The CDR3 spans 15 residues. CDR3 bases: TGTGCCAGCAGCTTAGGGATTGGGGAGCAAGAGACCCAGTACTTC. Encoded protein: CASSLGIGEQETQYF.

The chain has TRBV6-5 and TRBJ1-6; 9 nucleotides align to TRBD1. This CDR3 spans 16 amino acids. J was trimmed by 10 bases and V by 3 bases; bases with no gene match: 10. Germline V gene sequence: CDR1 MNHEY, CDR2 SVGAGI. The DNA of the CDR3 is TGTGCCAGCAGTTATGGGACAGGGAGTCCGCGGTCACCCCTCCACTTT. Residues: CASSYGTGSPRSPLHF.